These T cell receptor beta chains were read from a single sample in a study of T cell responses to AZD1222 COVID-19 vaccine. Assay: immunoSEQ multiplex PCR; the TCRdb copy retains only in-frame clones and omits some. The sample carries tens of thousands of clones, 92% recorded once. The specimen was peripheral blood, collected on day 0 of AZD1222 vaccination. The source of these receptors is an adult in good health. CDR3s include the opening cysteine and the closing phenylalanine or tryptophan. The order of the fields is J gene, D gene, clone size, V gene, CDR3 DNA, CDR3 protein. D genes are given only for firm matches. The listing skips clone size in some rows; elsewhere it reads once, few, many or a size class.

j_gene: TRBJ2-2; d_gene: TRBD2; abundance: .; v_gene: TRBV7-7; CDR3nt: TGTGCTAGCAGCTTAGGGGCGGGAGGGCCTCGGACCGGGGAGCTGTTTTTT; CDR3aa: CASSLGAGGPRTGELFF
j_gene: TRBJ2-3; d_gene: TRBD2; abundance: .; v_gene: TRBV13; CDR3nt: TGTGCCAGCAGCCTTCGGGTAGCGGGAGGATTCACTAGCACAGATACGCAGTATTTT; CDR3aa: CASSLRVAGGFTSTDTQYF
j_gene: TRBJ2-7; d_gene: .; abundance: .; v_gene: TRBV28; CDR3nt: TGTGCCAGCAGTTTCACGGACATGAACTACGAGCAGTACTTC; CDR3aa: CASSFTDMNYEQYF
j_gene: TRBJ2-7; d_gene: TRBD1; abundance: .; v_gene: TRBV2; CDR3nt: TGTGCCAGCAGTGGACAGGGAAGGCCCATCTACGAGCAGTACTTC; CDR3aa: CASSGQGRPIYEQYF
j_gene: TRBJ1-6; d_gene: TRBD1; abundance: once; v_gene: TRBV6-2/TRBV6-3; CDR3nt: TGTGCCAGCAGCCCTGACAGGGCACCCACCTATAATTCACCCCTCCACTTT; CDR3aa: CASSPDRAPTYNSPLHF
j_gene: TRBJ1-1; d_gene: .; abundance: .; v_gene: TRBV19; CDR3nt: TGTGCCAGTAAGGGACGGGTGAACACTGAAGCTTTCTTT; CDR3aa: CASKGRVNTEAFF
j_gene: TRBJ2-7; d_gene: TRBD1; abundance: .; v_gene: TRBV5-1; CDR3nt: TGCGCCAGCAGCTTGGAAGGGACAGGGGGTCTCTACGAGCAGTACTTC; CDR3aa: CASSLEGTGGLYEQYF
j_gene: TRBJ1-1; d_gene: .; abundance: .; v_gene: TRBV28; CDR3nt: TGTGCCAGCTGGGGGTGGGGACGGAACACTGAAGCTTTCTTT; CDR3aa: CASWGWGRNTEAFF
j_gene: TRBJ1-2; d_gene: .; abundance: .; v_gene: TRBV18; CDR3nt: TGTGCCAGCTCACGCGGGGGATCGTATGGCTACACCTTC; CDR3aa: CASSRGGSYGYTF
j_gene: TRBJ2-3; d_gene: .; abundance: .; v_gene: TRBV27; CDR3nt: TGTGCCAGCAGTTACGGGAGAGTCAGGGGCACAGATACGCAGTATTTT; CDR3aa: CASSYGRVRGTDTQYF
j_gene: TRBJ2-1; d_gene: .; abundance: .; v_gene: TRBV2; CDR3nt: TGTGCCAGCACCCCATTCTCGTACAATGAGCAGTTCTTC; CDR3aa: CASTPFSYNEQFF
j_gene: TRBJ1-4; d_gene: .; abundance: .; v_gene: TRBV27; CDR3nt: TGTGCCAGCAGTTCCTCACAGGGCCGTAATGAAAAACTGTTTTTT; CDR3aa: CASSSSQGRNEKLFF
j_gene: TRBJ1-2; d_gene: .; abundance: .; v_gene: TRBV6-5; CDR3nt: TGTGCCAGCACTCCAACAGGGAACTATGGCTACACCTTC; CDR3aa: CASTPTGNYGYTF
j_gene: TRBJ2-1; d_gene: TRBD1; abundance: .; v_gene: TRBV4-3; CDR3nt: TGCGCCAGCAGCCGAAACCCAGTAGGCCAGGGACAGGGGATCTACAATGAGCAGTTCTTC; CDR3aa: CASSRNPVGQGQGIYNEQFF
j_gene: TRBJ2-3; d_gene: .; abundance: .; v_gene: TRBV6-4; CDR3nt: TGTGCCAGCAGTGCCACTACCTACACAGATACGCAGTATTTT; CDR3aa: CASSATTYTDTQYF
j_gene: TRBJ1-2; d_gene: TRBD1; abundance: .; v_gene: TRBV6-5; CDR3nt: TGTGCCAGCAGACCCACCGGGACAGGGGGCTCTGGCTACACCTTC; CDR3aa: CASRPTGTGGSGYTF
j_gene: TRBJ1-5; d_gene: .; abundance: .; v_gene: TRBV29-1; CDR3nt: TGCAGCGCAGGGGATAGCAATCAGCCCCAGCATTTT; CDR3aa: CSAGDSNQPQHF
j_gene: TRBJ1-2; d_gene: TRBD1; abundance: .; v_gene: TRBV18; CDR3nt: TGTGCCAGCTCACCTGTACAGGGGGGTTATGGCTACACCTTC; CDR3aa: CASSPVQGGYGYTF
j_gene: TRBJ2-1; d_gene: .; abundance: .; v_gene: TRBV7-9; CDR3nt: TGTGCCAGCAGCTCACAGGGAGTCTCCTACAATGAGCAGTTCTTC; CDR3aa: CASSSQGVSYNEQFF
j_gene: TRBJ2-2; d_gene: .; abundance: .; v_gene: TRBV7-9; CDR3nt: TGTGCCAGCAGCCCGGGACTGAGCACCGGGGAGCTGTTTTTT; CDR3aa: CASSPGLSTGELFF
j_gene: TRBJ2-1; d_gene: .; abundance: .; v_gene: TRBV7-3; CDR3nt: TGTGCCAGCAGCCCGGACCCTCTTCGACCCTACAATGAGCAGTTCTTC; CDR3aa: CASSPDPLRPYNEQFF
j_gene: TRBJ1-3; d_gene: .; abundance: .; v_gene: TRBV5-8; CDR3nt: TGTGCCAGCAGCCCCGGTTATGCGAGCTCTGGAAACACCATATATTTT; CDR3aa: CASSPGYASSGNTIYF
j_gene: TRBJ2-2; d_gene: TRBD1; abundance: .; v_gene: TRBV6-5; CDR3nt: TGTGCCAGCAGTTACTCACAGGGGGCCGGGGAGCTGTTTTTT; CDR3aa: CASSYSQGAGELFF
j_gene: TRBJ2-1; d_gene: .; abundance: .; v_gene: TRBV5-1; CDR3nt: TGCGCCAGCAGCTTGGCCAGCAGGGGTGAGCAGTTCTTC; CDR3aa: CASSLASRGEQFF
j_gene: TRBJ2-2; d_gene: .; abundance: .; v_gene: TRBV6-5; CDR3nt: TGTGCCAGCAGTTACTCGGTAGCCCCGGGCGGGGAGCTGTTTTTT; CDR3aa: CASSYSVAPGGELFF
j_gene: TRBJ1-1; d_gene: .; abundance: .; v_gene: TRBV19; CDR3nt: TGTGCCAGTAGTATGTGGGGCGGCACTGAAGCTTTCTTT; CDR3aa: CASSMWGGTEAFF
j_gene: TRBJ2-1; d_gene: .; abundance: .; v_gene: TRBV4-2; CDR3nt: TGTGCCAGCAGCCCCACGGGGTCCTACAATGAGCAGTTCTTC; CDR3aa: CASSPTGSYNEQFF
j_gene: TRBJ2-2; d_gene: .; abundance: .; v_gene: TRBV6-4; CDR3nt: TGTGCCAGCAGTGTTACGGGATCGGGCACCGGGGAGCTGTTTTTT; CDR3aa: CASSVTGSGTGELFF
j_gene: TRBJ2-1; d_gene: .; abundance: .; v_gene: TRBV3-1/TRBV3-2; CDR3nt: TGTGCCAGCAGCCAAGATCAGGGCTCGTACAATGAGCAGTTCTTC; CDR3aa: CASSQDQGSYNEQFF
j_gene: TRBJ2-1; d_gene: .; abundance: .; v_gene: TRBV6-4; CDR3nt: TGTGCCAGCAGTCCTGAGTACGGCCCTTACAATGAGCAGTTCTTC; CDR3aa: CASSPEYGPYNEQFF
j_gene: TRBJ1-2; d_gene: TRBD1; abundance: .; v_gene: TRBV30; CDR3nt: TGTGCCCGAACAGGGGATGGGGACTATGGCTACACCTTC; CDR3aa: CARTGDGDYGYTF
j_gene: TRBJ2-7; d_gene: TRBD2; abundance: .; v_gene: TRBV23-1; CDR3nt: TGCGCCAGCAGTCTCCTAGCGGCCACCGGCTCCTACGAGCAGTACTTC; CDR3aa: CASSLLAATGSYEQYF
j_gene: TRBJ1-6; d_gene: .; abundance: .; v_gene: TRBV28; CDR3nt: TGTGCCAGCAGTGAGGGACGTGGGAATTCACCCCTCCACTTT; CDR3aa: CASSEGRGNSPLHF
j_gene: TRBJ1-2; d_gene: .; abundance: .; v_gene: TRBV12-3/TRBV12-4; CDR3nt: TGTGCCAGCAGAAACAGGGTGGACTATGGCTACACCTTC; CDR3aa: CASRNRVDYGYTF
j_gene: TRBJ1-1; d_gene: .; abundance: .; v_gene: TRBV20-1; CDR3nt: TGCAAGGCTGCAGACAACACTGAAGCTTTCTTT; CDR3aa: CKAADNTEAFF
j_gene: TRBJ1-2; d_gene: TRBD1; abundance: .; v_gene: TRBV6-5; CDR3nt: TGTGCCAGCAGGTACACAGGGGACGGCTACACCTTC; CDR3aa: CASRYTGDGYTF
j_gene: TRBJ1-4; d_gene: TRBD1; abundance: .; v_gene: TRBV18; CDR3nt: TGTGCCAGCTCACCAAGTACAGCGACAGGGCGAGATGAAAAACTGTTTTTT; CDR3aa: CASSPSTATGRDEKLFF
j_gene: TRBJ2-3; d_gene: TRBD2; abundance: .; v_gene: TRBV3-1/TRBV3-2; CDR3nt: TGTGCCAGCAGCCAGGCCGATAGCGGGAGTGGGCCAGATACGCAGTATTTT; CDR3aa: CASSQADSGSGPDTQYF
j_gene: TRBJ2-3; d_gene: .; abundance: .; v_gene: TRBV21-1; CDR3nt: TGTGCCAGCAGCTCCAGTAGGGATTGCACAGATACGCAGTATTTT; CDR3aa: CASSSSRDCTDTQYF
j_gene: TRBJ1-5; d_gene: .; abundance: .; v_gene: TRBV28; CDR3nt: TGTGCCAGCAGTTTGATGGGCCGTTCGCTTCAGCCCCAGCATTTT; CDR3aa: CASSLMGRSLQPQHF
j_gene: TRBJ2-5; d_gene: TRBD2; abundance: .; v_gene: TRBV4-2; CDR3nt: TGTGCCAGCAGCCAAGAGCCCCGGGGGGCGGGAGGGCCAAAGACCCAGTACTTC; CDR3aa: CASSQEPRGAGGPKTQYF
j_gene: TRBJ2-1; d_gene: .; abundance: .; v_gene: TRBV5-4; CDR3nt: TGTGCCAGCAGCTTGCTCGGGAACCCCTACAATGAGCAGTTCTTC; CDR3aa: CASSLLGNPYNEQFF
j_gene: TRBJ1-1; d_gene: .; abundance: .; v_gene: TRBV27; CDR3nt: TGTGCCAGCAGTTTCCGCCTGACAGGGAACACTGAAGCTTTCTTT; CDR3aa: CASSFRLTGNTEAFF
j_gene: TRBJ2-1; d_gene: TRBD1; abundance: .; v_gene: TRBV7-2; CDR3nt: TGTGCCAGCAGCTTATACAGGGGGAGAAATGAGCAGTTCTTC; CDR3aa: CASSLYRGRNEQFF
j_gene: TRBJ2-2; d_gene: TRBD1; abundance: .; v_gene: TRBV6-5; CDR3nt: TGTGCCAGCAGTCCACGGACAGGAAGCGGGGAGCTGTTTTTT; CDR3aa: CASSPRTGSGELFF
j_gene: TRBJ2-1; d_gene: TRBD1; abundance: .; v_gene: TRBV19; CDR3nt: TGTGCCAGTAGCCCCGGGACAGGGATCTACAATGAGCAGTTCTTC; CDR3aa: CASSPGTGIYNEQFF
j_gene: TRBJ2-7; d_gene: TRBD2; abundance: .; v_gene: TRBV7-9; CDR3nt: TGTGCCAGCAGCTTACTAGCGGGAGGGCCGGACGAGCAGTACTTC; CDR3aa: CASSLLAGGPDEQYF
j_gene: TRBJ1-6; d_gene: .; abundance: once; v_gene: TRBV6-1; CDR3nt: TGTGCCAGCAGTGATCGGGGGGGAATGACACCCCTCCACTTT; CDR3aa: CASSDRGGMTPLHF
j_gene: TRBJ2-3; d_gene: TRBD2; abundance: .; v_gene: TRBV5-1; CDR3nt: TGCGCCAGCAGCCCCGGACTAGCGGGACTTACCCAAACAGATACGCAGTATTTT; CDR3aa: CASSPGLAGLTQTDTQYF
j_gene: TRBJ1-2; d_gene: TRBD1; abundance: .; v_gene: TRBV5-1; CDR3nt: TGCGCCAGCAGCTTGGTTACAGGGGGCAACTATGGCTACACCTTC; CDR3aa: CASSLVTGGNYGYTF